This paragraph covers one T cell receptor beta chain sequence. This specimen belongs to a study of CD8+ T cells in alopecia areata. As to treatment: oral pan-JAK inhibitor, 5-10 mg twice daily. Germline CDR1 reads MGHRA; CDR2 reads YSYEKL. Between the trimmed V and J ends, which lost 0 bases and 2 bases, there was a span of 17 bases. This CDR3 comprises 18 residues. RNA extraction was followed by reverse transcription into cDNA, which acted as the sequencing template. TCRdb's copy holds only in-frame clones and misses some; the assay was immunoSEQ multiplex PCR. The repertoire holds over 90,000 clones, with about nine tenths as singletons.

This clonotype was sampled from a human donor with alopecia areata. This specimen consisted of CD8+ T cells sorted from blood, obtained at approximately week 30, from a patient treated with tofacitinib. The chain recombines TRBV4-1 with TRBJ2-1; possible D gene TRBD1, 6 bases. The CDR3 nucleotides read TGCGCCAGCAGCCAAGAAGCCCCCAGACAGGCCGCCTACAATGAGCAGTTCTTC. Protein sequence: CASSQEAPRQAAYNEQFF.